This T cell receptor (beta chain) was sequenced during a study of blood T cells in healthy people across ages (dated by TCRdb to 2015 to 2017). About the study as a whole: In model experiments, template switching captured about one uniquely barcoded TCR beta cDNA molecule for every two T cells. Age-related changes in TCR beta repertoire diversity were measured in the study by deep sequencing normalized with unique cDNA molecular identifiers. The donors were split into four age groups: young (average about 16 years), middle-aged (39), aged (about 62) and long-lived (about 74). To avoid experimental bias, donors of different ages were randomly spread across the sequencing lanes. For two donors (one aged 18 to 29 and one aged 80 or older), the study analyzed two additional independent replicas of 1 million unique cDNA reads from the same blood draw. Overall study outcomes, separate from this receptor: Compared with the aged group, the long-lived group had more naive CD4+ T cells, fewer expanded clones and increased TCR diversity, suggesting age selection. Observed TCR beta diversity correlated strongly with the percentage of naive T cells measured by flow cytometry. Because donor CMV infection status was unknown, age-related changes in expanded clonotypes were potentially confounded. As age increased, observed TCR beta diversity per million T cells dropped in a roughly linear way, and a significant reduction was already evident by age around 41. Total diversity estimates from one million sequenced T cells were considered lower bounds and underestimates. Because profiling used bulk unsorted PBMCs, naive and antigen-experienced compartments could not be compared conclusively.

Donors were 39 systemically healthy Caucasian individuals from Russia aged roughly 6 to 100 years. Each donor gave 8 to 10 milliliters of peripheral blood, collected into EDTA-treated Vacutainer tubes. Ficoll-Paque density-gradient centrifugation was used to isolate PBMCs, with at least 6.5 million obtained per sample. Trizol reagent was used to extract total RNA from the PBMCs, yielding at least 5 micrograms per sample. Naive CD45RAhigh/CD27high T cell percentages were measured by flow cytometry on a PBMC aliquot from every donor. The library was obtained by 5' RACE. The instrument given in TCRdb is Illumina HiSeq 2500. A second about 7 to 11 cycle PCR used a sample-barcoded 5' primer and a J-beta primer mix. Each TCR beta cDNA molecule received a unique molecular identifier from a template-switch 5' adaptor carrying 12 random nucleotides. Each sample yielded at least 2.5 million CDR3-containing paired-end reads. All of the RNA was converted into first-strand cDNA using the Mint cDNA synthesis kit, with a TRBC-specific oligonucleotide serving as the primer. Following uracil-DNA glycosylase treatment, all cDNA underwent a first 18-cycle PCR with the universal primers M1SS and BC2_uni_R. Processing in the source paper ran as follows. Normalization of each sample was performed by random selection of 1 million high-quality reads, each carrying a distinct molecular identifier. Instead of being binned into consensus sequences, reads with shared molecular identifiers were discarded. MiTCR, set to a Q25 quality threshold and the strictest error-elimination algorithm, was used for CDR3 identification, clonotype clustering and error correction. Lower-bound total TCR beta diversity was estimated with a nonparametric unseen species model using Euler transformation. TCRdb took the public reads, trimmed them with fastp at Q25, ran MiXCR for clone calling and kept in-frame beta chains. Each entry merges the rows of one CDR3 protein and shows their most common DNA and genes. TCRdb's processing, not the authors' own work, is the source of the V and J calls. Across this sample there are around 1.5 million distinct CDR3 sequences, with approximately 59% seen only once. The ten largest account for 6.5% to 8.5% of the sample.

As regards this clonotype: This clone's antigen is unknown. Nothing much larger sits one base from this clone, and base qualities are not available.

There are 17 amino acids in the CDR3, from cysteine to phenylalanine inclusive. Only the CDR3 part of the read is kept: 51 bases, read in frame from the first base. Germline trimming: 2 bases from V, 2 bases from J; junction bases outside gene matches: 5. For CDR1 and CDR2, the germline V gene lists SQVTM and ANQGSEA. This clonotype originated in a man younger than 35 in good health. Input material: blood. The sequence is built from TRBV29-1 and TRBJ2-3; TRBD2 matches 15 bases in the middle. CDR3 loop: CSVEFGLAGGNTDTQYF. The DNA reads as follows: TGCAGCGTTGAATTCGGACTAGCGGGGGGGAACACAGATACGCAGTATTTT.